The rows below give T cell receptor beta chains drawn from one sample of a study of cytomegalovirus exposure and HLA in healthy donors. Libraries were prepared by immunoSEQ multiplex PCR; TCRdb keeps only in-frame clonotypes and omits some of them. The sample shows about 55,000 clones, around 79% of them seen only once. Sequenced sample: PBMCs. Receptors originate from a female donor in good health and CMV-seronegative. CDR3s include the opening cysteine and the closing phenylalanine or tryptophan. Each record gives: V gene, clone size, J gene, D gene, CDR3 DNA, CDR3 protein. A D gene is named only where the DNA matches it firmly. Only part of the rows carry a size: once, few, many, or a class if the clone is expanded.

V: TRBV4-2; size: .; J: TRBJ2-7; D: .; DNA: TGTGCCAGCAGCCAAAGGGGCTACGAGCAGTACTTC; CDR3: CASSQRGYEQYF
V: TRBV19; size: .; J: TRBJ1-2; D: .; DNA: TGTGCCAGTAGCCACGGGGGGACGGCTAACTATGGCTACACCTTC; CDR3: CASSHGGTANYGYTF
V: TRBV7-9; size: once; J: TRBJ2-1; D: .; DNA: TGTGCCAGCAGCTTAGCGGGGAGCTCCTACAATGAGCAGTTCTTC; CDR3: CASSLAGSSYNEQFF
V: TRBV2; size: .; J: TRBJ1-5; D: .; DNA: TGTGCCAGCAGTGAAGGAAGCGGGAGAAGCAATCAGCCCCAGCATTTT; CDR3: CASSEGSGRSNQPQHF
V: TRBV10-3; size: .; J: TRBJ2-2; D: TRBD2; DNA: TGTGCCATCAGTGCGGTAGCGGGAGGTGGTACCGGGGAGCTGTTTTTT; CDR3: CAISAVAGGGTGELFF
V: TRBV15; size: few; J: TRBJ2-5; D: TRBD1; DNA: TGTGCCACCAGCAGATCCACAGGGGTGGGTTTTGAGACCCAGTACTTC; CDR3: CATSRSTGVGFETQYF
V: TRBV7-2; size: .; J: TRBJ2-7; D: .; DNA: TGTGCCAGCAGCTCGGGACATGGCGGGTTCTACGAGCAGTACTTC; CDR3: CASSSGHGGFYEQYF
V: TRBV6-1; size: .; J: TRBJ2-5; D: TRBD2; DNA: TGTGCCAGCCGAAGCGGGGGGGCCGCGGAGACCCAGTACTTC; CDR3: CASRSGGAAETQYF
V: TRBV7-2; size: .; J: TRBJ1-2; D: TRBD1; DNA: TGTGCCAGCAGCCTGAAGGGGGCGGGAGGCTACACCTTC; CDR3: CASSLKGAGGYTF
V: TRBV6-6; size: .; J: TRBJ1-2; D: .; DNA: TGTGCCAGCAGCCAAGGGGCCGCCTATGGCTACACCTTC; CDR3: CASSQGAAYGYTF
V: TRBV7-3; size: .; J: TRBJ2-2; D: TRBD2; DNA: TGTGCCAGCAGCTGGGGGGGAGCCGCCGGGGAGCTGTTTTTT; CDR3: CASSWGGAAGELFF
V: TRBV28; size: .; J: TRBJ2-7; D: TRBD1; DNA: TGTGCCAGCAGTCGTACGACAGGGGCTATCTACGAGCAGTACTTC; CDR3: CASSRTTGAIYEQYF
V: TRBV6-4; size: .; J: TRBJ1-1; D: .; DNA: TGTGCCAGCAAGCCAAGCACTTTCATGAACACTGAAGCTTTCTTT; CDR3: CASKPSTFMNTEAFF
V: TRBV27; size: .; J: TRBJ2-1; D: .; DNA: TGTGCCAGCAGCCGCACTAGCAGCACCTACAATGAGCAGTTCTTC; CDR3: CASSRTSSTYNEQFF
V: TRBV6-6; size: .; J: TRBJ1-1; D: .; DNA: TGTGCCAGCAGTTACTCTCGACGGACAGCAGACACTGAAGCTTTCTTT; CDR3: CASSYSRRTADTEAFF
V: TRBV7-2; size: .; J: TRBJ2-7; D: .; DNA: TGTGCCAGCAGCTTAAACCTTGCCGGGTCCTACGAGCAGTACTTC; CDR3: CASSLNLAGSYEQYF
V: TRBV11-3; size: .; J: TRBJ2-7; D: .; DNA: TGTGCCAGCAGCTTATTCAGGGATGGCGAGCAGTACTTC; CDR3: CASSLFRDGEQYF
V: TRBV28; size: .; J: TRBJ1-5; D: .; DNA: TGTGCCAGCAGTTTGACTTTCTCCTCTCAGCCCCAGCATTTT; CDR3: CASSLTFSSQPQHF
V: TRBV7-9; size: .; J: TRBJ2-2; D: TRBD1; DNA: TGTGCCAGCAGCCCCGGACAGGGGAACACCGGGGAGCTGTTTTTT; CDR3: CASSPGQGNTGELFF
V: TRBV14; size: .; J: TRBJ1-4; D: TRBD1; DNA: TGTGCCAGCAGCCCGGACAGGGTTAATGAAAAACTGTTTTTT; CDR3: CASSPDRVNEKLFF